This section outlines one T cell receptor (beta chain) sequence together with its context. Its antigen is as yet unknown. The time point here: persistent/refractory GD, antithyroid drugs over 5 years with positive TRAb. Scientists built the TCR library using RNA that was extracted from PBMCs. This sample stems from a study of regulatory T cells in long-lasting Graves disease. CDR3 size: 14 residues. CDR1 and CDR2 from the germline V gene are MNHEY and SMNVEV (reference sequence). Arm-PCR of CDR3 regions and iRepertoire HTBI primers were the basis on which TCR beta libraries were built. Authors' analysis steps: Across all samples, roughly 60 TRBV segments and 11 to 15 TRBJ segments were identified. TCRdb called the multiplex PCR reads again in MiXCR, with one record for every CDR3 protein. TCRdb, not the authors, supplied the V and J calls. There are 250,000 to 300,000 distinct CDR3 sequences in the sample; 20% to 25% occur only once, and around three fifths lies in the top ten.

Study conclusions and caveats: Fewer public clonotypes were shared by new patients (just under 1,000) than by persistent patients (2,741). TRBV28 was favored in persistent disease, as were TRBJ1-2 and TRBJ2-5.

V and J are TRBV27 and TRBJ2-5; 10 bases match TRBD2. The J call may not be correct, given that the DNA end is closer to TRBJ2-7. The origin of this receptor is a female donor with Graves disease. Sequencing was performed on peripheral blood mononuclear cells (PBMCs), taken when the disease was refractory, from a patient treated with antithyroid drugs. The CDR3 region is CASMRGLASYEQYF. DNA for the CDR3: TGTGCCAGCATGAGGGGACTAGCGTCCTACGAGCAGTACTTC.